Below are 27 T cell receptor beta chains sequenced from a single sample in a study of T cells after yellow fever vaccination. A single record per CDR3 protein comes from TCRdb applying MiXCR to the 5' RACE reads. The sample contains some 73,000 distinct CDR3 sequences, roughly 7.7% of which appear only once. The sample consisted of CD8+ T cells sorted from PBMCs, taken on the day of the yellow fever booster vaccination. The receptors shown here come from a man aged 25 to 40 who received the YFV17D yellow fever vaccine.

This clonotype was picked up a small number of times. V is TRBV5-4 and J is TRBJ2-1; either TRBD1 or TRBD2 may supply D (5 bases each). The CDR3 sequence is 14 residues long. The V gene lost 2 bases and the J gene lost 7 bases, with 13 bases spanning the gap. Looked up from germline, CDR1 is SGHNT and CDR2 is YYREEE (reference sequence). The CDR3 DNA reads TGTGCCAGCAGCTTTGGGGGAATTAAAAATGAGCAGTTCTTC. This translates into CASSFGGIKNEQFF.

Only a few counts were recorded for this clonotype. This chain uses TRBV7-9 with TRBJ2-5; D gene ambiguous. The V end lost 6 bases, the J end lost 5 bases, and 13 bases lay between the germline ends. This CDR3 comprises 13 residues. The germline CDR1 and CDR2 sequences are SEHNR and FQNEAQ (reference sequence). CDR3 loop: CASSPPVHETQYF. CDR3 sequence (DNA): TGTGCCAGCAGTCCACCAGTACACGAGACCCAGTACTTC.

This clonotype was found a few times. CDR3 sequence (DNA): TGTGCCCCCACGGGTCCAAACTCCTACGAGCAGTACTTC. Protein: CAPTGPNSYEQYF. The V call is TRBV19, the J call TRBJ2-7, with D hard to call. Trimming removed 11 bases from V and 0 bases from J, with 14 bases in between. This CDR3 is 13 amino acids long. Germline lookup yields CDR1 LNHDA and CDR2 SQIVND (reference sequence).

This clonotype was seen a few times. V is TRBV6-5 and J is TRBJ2-7; TRBD2 aligns across 8 bases. Germline assignment: CDR1 MNHEY and CDR2 SVGAGI. The CDR3 totals 18 residues. J lost 3 bases, V lost 2 bases, and 15 bases had no gene match. The CDR3 DNA reads TGTGCCAGCAGTTACAACGCGGACAGCGGGAGTACCCTCTACGAGCAGTACTTC. It specifies CASSYNADSGSTLYEQYF.

This clonotype appeared many times. The chain links TRBV7-9 to TRBJ2-1; D remains ambiguous. The CDR3 loop spans 12 amino acids. Germline loops: CDR1 SEHNR, CDR2 FQNEAQ (reference sequence). Trimming cost V 11 bases and J 6 bases, with 14 bases left between them. CDR3 sequence reads: CAASEALNEQFF. CDR3 nucleotides: TGTGCCGCCTCCGAAGCTCTCAATGAGCAGTTCTTC.

This clonotype has only a few counts. The chain links TRBV3-1 to TRBJ2-2, with 12 bases aligning to TRBD2. This CDR3 has 20 amino acids. With V trimmed by 0 bases and J by 1 base, 9 bases remained unmatched. Germline CDR1 and CDR2: LGHDT and YNNKEL (reference sequence). In nucleotides, the CDR3 is TGTGCCAGCAGCCAAGATCTGCTAGCGGGAGGGCCCTGGAACACCGGGGAGCTGTTTTTT. It translates to CASSQDLLAGGPWNTGELFF. Filled out from reference TRBV3-1 and TRBJ2-2, the complete variable domain reads DTAVSQTPKYLVTQMGNDKSIKCEQNLGHDTMYWYKQDSKKFLKIMFSYNNKELIINETVPNRFSPKSPDKAHLNLHINSLELGDSAVYFCASSQDLLAGGPWNTGELFFGEGSRLTVL.

The chain carries TRBV5-6 and TRBJ2-2; TRBD1 agrees at 11 bases. Losses at the gene ends were 5 bases for V and 6 bases for J; bases not matched to a gene: 9. CDR1 SGHDT and CDR2 YYEEEE come from the germline V gene. CDR3 length equals 16 residues. The CDR3 spells CASSLPGTGGAGELFF. CDR3 in DNA: TGTGCCAGCAGTTTACCCGGGACAGGGGGGGCCGGGGAGCTGTTTTTT.

There are a few counts of this clonotype. V gene TRBV20-1 combines with J gene TRBJ2-1; 11 bases map to TRBD2. From germline, CDR1 is DFQATT and CDR2 SNEGSKA (reference sequence). V shed 5 bases, J shed 8 bases, and the junction held 8 bases outside the gene matches. The CDR3 runs to 14 residues. The CDR3 spells CSARQTSGTYEQFF. The DNA for the CDR3 is TGCAGTGCTCGCCAGACTAGCGGGACTTATGAGCAGTTCTTC.

The chain carries TRBV4-3 and TRBJ2-1; TRBD2 agrees at 12 bases. Germline assignment: CDR1 LGHNA and CDR2 YSLEER. This CDR3 has 16 residues. J gave up 7 bases and V 2 bases, and 6 bases lay outside the gene matches. The CDR3 loop reads CASSQRTSGNKNEQFF. Here the CDR3 DNA reads TGCGCCAGCAGCCAAAGGACTAGCGGGAATAAGAATGAGCAGTTCTTC.

A note on this clonotype: Just one base apart from a much larger clone, this may be a read error. The V gene is TRBV12-3 or TRBV12-4, the J gene TRBJ2-2, with D perhaps TRBD2 (5 bases). The length of the CDR3 is 13 residues. The CDR3 DNA sequence: TGTGCCAGCAGTTACCCTAACACCGGGGAGATGTTTTTT. It encodes CASSYPNTGEMFF.

V gene TRBV27 combines with J gene TRBJ1-1; possible D gene TRBD1, 6 bases. The ends were cut back, 2 bases at V and 5 bases at J, with 18 bases in the middle. The CDR3 extends over 16 amino acids. Germline assignment: CDR1 MNHEY and CDR2 SMNVEV (reference sequence). The CDR3 loop reads CASSLLGGRLVTEAFF. CDR3 nucleotides: TGTGCCAGCAGTTTACTGGGGGGGCGCCTTGTGACTGAAGCTTTCTTT.

This clonotype showed up just a few times. The chain uses TRBV12-3 or TRBV12-4 and TRBJ2-1, with a tentative D call TRBD1 (5 bases). The CDR3 is 12 residues long. Trimming shortened V by 6 bases and J by 8 bases, and 11 bases separated the two germline ends. Here the CDR3 reads CASSPSRDEQFF. The DNA for the CDR3 is TGTGCCAGCAGCCCATCCAGGGATGAGCAGTTCTTC.

This clonotype was seen only a few times. The chain joins TRBV7-8 to TRBJ1-2; perhaps TRBD1 as D (6 bases). Trimming removed 6 bases from V and 4 bases from J, with 15 bases in between. The CDR3 is made up of 14 amino acids. Per germline, CDR1 SGHVS and CDR2 FQNEAQ. The DNA of the CDR3 is TGTGCCAGCAGTTTCTCCGGGACAACCTATGGCTACACCTTC. This gives the protein CASSFSGTTYGYTF.

The V gene is TRBV7-8, the J gene TRBJ2-7, with 7 bases that match TRBD2. Germline V gives CDR1 SGHVS, CDR2 FQNEAQ. V lost 4 bases to trimming and J lost 6 bases; unmatched junction nucleotides: 6. The length of the CDR3 is 13 residues. This CDR3 is CASSSWTSSEQYF. The CDR3 nucleotides read TGTGCCAGCAGCTCCTGGACTAGTTCCGAGCAGTACTTC.

This sequence joins TRBV29-1 and TRBJ2-1; no clear D gene. CDR3 length: 11 amino acids. Per the germline V gene, CDR1 is SQVTM and CDR2 is ANQGSEA. Trimming shortened V by 7 bases and J by 10 bases, and 14 bases separated the two germline ends. CDR3 sequence reads: CSGASIGEQFF. The CDR3 DNA follows: TGCAGCGGAGCCTCTATCGGCGAGCAGTTCTTC.

Points on this clonotype: The junction differs from germline at one of its ends, possibly a read error. The chain is built from TRBV12-3 or TRBV12-4 and TRBJ2-1, with 7 bases that match TRBD2. The CDR3 runs to 15 residues. The CDR3 spells CPSTTSGESVDEQFF. DNA of the CDR3: TGTCCCAGCACCACAAGCGGGGAAAGCGTGGATGAGCAGTTCTTC.

This chain uses TRBV11-2 with TRBJ2-5, with D possibly TRBD2 on 6 matching bases. Trimming took off 6 bases at V and 1 base at J, with 12 bases between the two ends. The CDR3 spans 14 residues. Germline values: CDR1 SGHAT, CDR2 FQNNGV. CDR3: CASSSRGSQETQYF. The CDR3 DNA is TGTGCCAGCAGTTCTCGGGGGTCCCAAGAGACCCAGTACTTC. The whole variable domain, filled in from reference TRBV11-2 and TRBJ2-5, reads EAGVAQSPRYKIIEKRQSVAFWCNPISGHATLYWYQQILGQGPKLLIQFQNNGVVDDSQLPKDRFSAERLKGVDSTLKIQPAKLEDSAVYLCASSSRGSQETQYFGPGTRLLVL.

This clonotype has a handful of counts. The chain is built from TRBV29-1 and TRBJ2-7; a weak D match, TRBD2 (7 bases). The ends were cut back, 2 bases at V and 5 bases at J, with 22 bases in the middle. Germline-derived CDR1 and CDR2 are SQVTM and ANQGSEA. The CDR3 runs to 16 residues. CDR3 bases: TGCAGCGTTGAAAATGAGGAGGGGGGAGGGCTGGACGAGCAGTACTTC. Protein sequence: CSVENEEGGGLDEQYF.

This clonotype was seen a few times. J is TRBJ2-7 and V is TRBV4-3; a weak D match, TRBD2 (5 bases). CDR3 length: 16 residues. Germline V gene sequence: CDR1 LGHNA, CDR2 YSLEER. V gave up 0 bases and J gave up 5 bases, with 17 bases separating them. The CDR3 spells CASSQEGLGSLNEQYF. The CDR3 coding sequence is TGCGCCAGCAGCCAAGAAGGCTTGGGGAGCCTAAACGAGCAGTACTTC.

The rearrangement links TRBV2 to TRBJ2-3; 9 bases fit TRBD2. Germline V gives CDR1 SNHLY, CDR2 FYNNEI. Germline trimming cut 8 bases from V and 4 bases from J; bases unmatched to any gene: 7. CDR3 length: 14 amino acids. The CDR3 coding sequence is TGTGCCAGCTTAGCGGGAGTTTTGGCAGATACGCAGTATTTT. This sequence encodes CASLAGVLADTQYF.

On this clonotype: Here the CDR3 omits its conserved ending phenylalanine or tryptophan, so a read error is the likely source. The CDR3 loop reads CASSVPGREQYY. In nucleotides, the CDR3 is TGTGCCAGCAGTGTCCCGGGACGGGAGCAGTACTAC. This sequence joins TRBV6-2 or TRBV6-3 and TRBJ2-7; either TRBD1 or TRBD2 may fit D (5 bases each). Trimming left V 5 bases short and J 7 bases short, with 12 bases between. Looked up from germline, CDR1 is MNHEY and CDR2 is SVGEGT. This CDR3 region has 12 residues.

This clonotype turned up a few times. The rearrangement uses TRBV15 and TRBJ2-4; no clear D. The germline V gene encodes CDR1 LNHNV and CDR2 YYDKDF (reference sequence). This CDR3 is 12 amino acids long. Trimming took off 0 bases at V and 9 bases at J, with 6 bases between the two ends. CDR3 DNA sequence: TGTGCCACCAGCAGAGATATGGGCATTCAGTACTTC. Its translation is CATSRDMGIQYF.

This clonotype was recorded many times. V and J are TRBV20-1 and TRBJ2-1; 9 positions match TRBD1. V lost 0 bases and J lost 4; bases outside the gene matches: 4. The CDR3 has 15 residues. Germline V CDR1 and CDR2: DFQATT, SNEGSKA (reference sequence). The CDR3 DNA reads TGCAGTGCTAGAGACCCCGGGACAGGGTACAATGAGCAGTTCTTC. Its protein is CSARDPGTGYNEQFF.

The rearrangement uses TRBV5-1 and TRBJ1-4; D remains unclear. Germline V gives CDR1 SGHRS, CDR2 YFSETQ. With 0 bases removed from V and 11 bases from J, the gap between germline ends came to 5 bases. CDR3 length: 11 residues. The CDR3 bases are TGCGCCAGCAGCTTGGAGAATAAACTGTTTTTT. Residues: CASSLENKLFF.

This clonotype was recorded a few times. This chain links TRBV7-2 with TRBJ2-1, with 11 bases fitting TRBD2. Germline CDR1 SGHTA, CDR2 FQGNSA. Trimming took 2 bases from V and 0 from J; bases not matched to a gene: 18. There are 22 residues in the CDR3. The CDR3 spells CASSLPADPYGTSGYSYNEQFF. The CDR3 DNA is TGTGCCAGCAGCTTACCTGCTGATCCATATGGGACTAGCGGCTACTCCTACAATGAGCAGTTCTTC.

This clonotype showed up just once. No DNA is shown, since the ends of the CDR3 on it are uncertain; the CDR3 is the one TCRdb lists. The chain is built from TRBV7-2 and TRBJ2-3; the tabulated D call, TRBD1, remains unverified against the DNA. The germline CDR1 and CDR2 sequences are SGHTA and FQGNSA. With termini counted, the CDR3 has 15 amino acids. CDR3 in amino acids: CASSWGGGATDTRYF.

This clonotype was seen a handful of times. CDR3 nucleotide sequence: TGTGCCAGCAGCGTTACAGGTAACGTCGACTATGGCTACACCTTC. It specifies CASSVTGNVDYGYTF. The chain combines TRBV9 with TRBJ1-2; TRBD1 might be the D (5 bases). The V and J ends lost 2 bases and 3 bases respectively, with 14 bases between them. CDR3 length equals 15 residues. Germline CDR1 reads SGDLS; CDR2 reads YYNGEE.